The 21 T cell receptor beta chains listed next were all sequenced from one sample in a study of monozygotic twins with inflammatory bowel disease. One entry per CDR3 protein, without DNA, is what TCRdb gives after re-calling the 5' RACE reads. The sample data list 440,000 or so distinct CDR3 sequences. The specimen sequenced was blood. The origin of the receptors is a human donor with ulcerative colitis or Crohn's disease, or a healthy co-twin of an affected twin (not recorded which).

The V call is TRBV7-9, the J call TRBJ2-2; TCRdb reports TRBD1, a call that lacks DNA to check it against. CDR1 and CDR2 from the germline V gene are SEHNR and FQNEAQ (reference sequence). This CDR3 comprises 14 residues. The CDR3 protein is CASSLDREEGELFF.

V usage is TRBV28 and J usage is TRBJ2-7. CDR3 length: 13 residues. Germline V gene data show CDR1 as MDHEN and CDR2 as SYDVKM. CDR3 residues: CASSLSFIYEQYF.

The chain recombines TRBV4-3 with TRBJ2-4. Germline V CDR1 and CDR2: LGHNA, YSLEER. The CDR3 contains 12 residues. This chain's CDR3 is CASSQDKYIQYF.

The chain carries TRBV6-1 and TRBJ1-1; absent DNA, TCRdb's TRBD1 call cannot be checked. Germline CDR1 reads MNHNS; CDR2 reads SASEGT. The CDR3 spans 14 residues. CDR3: CASKGHSMNTEAFF.

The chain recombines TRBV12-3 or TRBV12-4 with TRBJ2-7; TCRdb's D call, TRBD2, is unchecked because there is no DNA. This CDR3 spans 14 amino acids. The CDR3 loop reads CASSDHRAGYEQYF.

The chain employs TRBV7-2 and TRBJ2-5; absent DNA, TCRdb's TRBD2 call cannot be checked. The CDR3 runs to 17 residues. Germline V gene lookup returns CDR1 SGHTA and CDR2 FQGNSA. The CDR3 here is CASSLFPLAGEAETQYF.

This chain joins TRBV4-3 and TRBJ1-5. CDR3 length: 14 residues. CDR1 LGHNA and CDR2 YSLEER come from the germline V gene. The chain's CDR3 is CASSQEWSNQPQHF.

The CDR3 loop reads CASSLLAEGRTDTQYF. The chain recombines TRBV7-3 with TRBJ2-3; TCRdb's D gene call, TRBD2, goes unchecked for lack of DNA. This CDR3 comprises 16 residues. Germline lookup yields CDR1 SGHTA and CDR2 FQGTGA.

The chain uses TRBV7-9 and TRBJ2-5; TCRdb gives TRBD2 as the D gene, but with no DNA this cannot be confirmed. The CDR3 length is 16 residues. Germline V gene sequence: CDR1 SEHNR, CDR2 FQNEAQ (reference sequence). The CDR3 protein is CASSTWIAGGQETQYF.

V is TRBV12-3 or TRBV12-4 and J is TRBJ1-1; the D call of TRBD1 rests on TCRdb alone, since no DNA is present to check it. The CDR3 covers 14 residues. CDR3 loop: CASSFQGPSTEAFF.

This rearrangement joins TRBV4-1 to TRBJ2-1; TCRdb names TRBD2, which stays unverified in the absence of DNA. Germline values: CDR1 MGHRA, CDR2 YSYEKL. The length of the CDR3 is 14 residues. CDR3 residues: CASSQDRASGDLFF.

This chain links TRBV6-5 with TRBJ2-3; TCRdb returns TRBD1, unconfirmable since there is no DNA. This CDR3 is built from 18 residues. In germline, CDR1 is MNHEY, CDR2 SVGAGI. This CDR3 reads CASSYLTLRGPSTDTQYF.

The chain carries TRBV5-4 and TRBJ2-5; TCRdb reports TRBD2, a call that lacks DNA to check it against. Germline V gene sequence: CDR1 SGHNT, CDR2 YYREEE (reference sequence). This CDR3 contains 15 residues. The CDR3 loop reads CASSFPTGGQETQYF.

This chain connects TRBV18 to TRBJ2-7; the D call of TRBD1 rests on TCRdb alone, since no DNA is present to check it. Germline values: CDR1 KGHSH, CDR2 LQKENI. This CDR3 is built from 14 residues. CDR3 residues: CASSPGQGAHEQYF.

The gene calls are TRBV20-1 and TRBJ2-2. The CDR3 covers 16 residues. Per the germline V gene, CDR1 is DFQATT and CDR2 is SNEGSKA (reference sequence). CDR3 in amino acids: CSARDPATTNTGELFF.

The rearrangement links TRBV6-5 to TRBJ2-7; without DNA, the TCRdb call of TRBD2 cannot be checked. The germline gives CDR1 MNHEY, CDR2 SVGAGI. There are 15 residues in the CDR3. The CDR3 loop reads CASSYSSGNSYEQYF.

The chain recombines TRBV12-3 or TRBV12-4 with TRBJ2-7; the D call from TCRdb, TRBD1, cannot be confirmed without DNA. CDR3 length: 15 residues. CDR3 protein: CASTSSQGARYEQYF.

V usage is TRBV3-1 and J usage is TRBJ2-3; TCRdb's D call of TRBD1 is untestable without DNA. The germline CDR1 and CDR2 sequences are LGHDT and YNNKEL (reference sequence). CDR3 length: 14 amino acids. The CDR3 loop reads CASSQAPTPDTQYF.

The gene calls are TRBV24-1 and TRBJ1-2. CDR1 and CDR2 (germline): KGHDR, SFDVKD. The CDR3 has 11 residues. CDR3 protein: CATSDLDGYTF.

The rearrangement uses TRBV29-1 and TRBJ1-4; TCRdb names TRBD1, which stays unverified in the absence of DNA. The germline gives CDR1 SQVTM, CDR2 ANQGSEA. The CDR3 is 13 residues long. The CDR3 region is CSARDGTNEKLFF.

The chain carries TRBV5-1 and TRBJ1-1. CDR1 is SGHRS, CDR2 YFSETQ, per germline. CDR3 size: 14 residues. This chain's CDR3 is CASSSSEGNTEAFF.